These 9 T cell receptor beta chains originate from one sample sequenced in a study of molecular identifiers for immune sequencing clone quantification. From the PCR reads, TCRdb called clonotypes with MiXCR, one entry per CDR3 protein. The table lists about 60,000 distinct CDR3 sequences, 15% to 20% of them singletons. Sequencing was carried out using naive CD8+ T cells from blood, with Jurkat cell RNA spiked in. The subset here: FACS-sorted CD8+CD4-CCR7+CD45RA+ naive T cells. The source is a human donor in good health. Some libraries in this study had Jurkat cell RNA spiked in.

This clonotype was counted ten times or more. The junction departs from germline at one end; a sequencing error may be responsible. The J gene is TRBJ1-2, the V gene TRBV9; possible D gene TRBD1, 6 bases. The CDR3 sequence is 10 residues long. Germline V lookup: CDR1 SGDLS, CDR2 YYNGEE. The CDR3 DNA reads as TGTGCCAGCAGCGTAGCAGGGGCTCTCTTC. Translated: CASSVAGALF.

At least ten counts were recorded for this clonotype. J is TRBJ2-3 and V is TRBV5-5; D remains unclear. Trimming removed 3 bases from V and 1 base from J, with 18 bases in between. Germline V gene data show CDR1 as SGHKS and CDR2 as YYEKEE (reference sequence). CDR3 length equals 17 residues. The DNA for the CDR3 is TGTGCCAGCAGCTCCGGACGATTGGACGTGGGCACAGATACGCAGTATTTT. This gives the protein CASSSGRLDVGTDTQYF.

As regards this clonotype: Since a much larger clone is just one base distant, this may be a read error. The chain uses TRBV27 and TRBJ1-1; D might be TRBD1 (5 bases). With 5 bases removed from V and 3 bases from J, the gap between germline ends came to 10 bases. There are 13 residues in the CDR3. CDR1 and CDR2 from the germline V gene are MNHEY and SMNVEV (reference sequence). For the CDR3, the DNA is TGTGCCAGCAGTCTAGCAGGGTACACTGAAGCTTTCTTT. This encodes CASSLAGYTEAFF.

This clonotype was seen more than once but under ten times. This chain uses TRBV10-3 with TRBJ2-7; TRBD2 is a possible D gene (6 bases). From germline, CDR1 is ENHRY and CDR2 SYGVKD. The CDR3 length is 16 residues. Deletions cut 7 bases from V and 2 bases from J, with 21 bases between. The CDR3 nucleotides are TGTGCCATCACCCCCGGTGCGCTAGCGACTACCTACGAGCAGTACTTC. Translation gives CAITPGALATTYEQYF.

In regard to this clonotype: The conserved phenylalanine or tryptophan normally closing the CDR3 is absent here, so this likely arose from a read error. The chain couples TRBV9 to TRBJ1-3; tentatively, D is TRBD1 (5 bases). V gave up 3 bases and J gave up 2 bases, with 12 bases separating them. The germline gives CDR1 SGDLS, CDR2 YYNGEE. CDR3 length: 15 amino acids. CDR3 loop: CASSEGTAPGNTIYS. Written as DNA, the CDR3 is TGTGCCAGCAGCGAGGGGACGGCTCCTGGAAACACCATATATTCT.

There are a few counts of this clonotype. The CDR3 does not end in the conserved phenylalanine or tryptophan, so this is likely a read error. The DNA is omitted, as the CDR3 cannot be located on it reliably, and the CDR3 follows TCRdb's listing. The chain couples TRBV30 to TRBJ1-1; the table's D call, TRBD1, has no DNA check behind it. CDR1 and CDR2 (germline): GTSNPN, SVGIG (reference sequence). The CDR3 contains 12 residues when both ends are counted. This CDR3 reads CAWTRGAALGRL.

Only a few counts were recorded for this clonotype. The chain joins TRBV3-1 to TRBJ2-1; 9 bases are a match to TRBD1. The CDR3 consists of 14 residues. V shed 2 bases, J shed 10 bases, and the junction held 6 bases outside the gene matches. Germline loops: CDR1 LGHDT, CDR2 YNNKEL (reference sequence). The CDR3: CASSQTRDRDEQFF. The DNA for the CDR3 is TGTGCCAGCAGCCAAACCAGGGACAGGGACGAGCAGTTCTTC.

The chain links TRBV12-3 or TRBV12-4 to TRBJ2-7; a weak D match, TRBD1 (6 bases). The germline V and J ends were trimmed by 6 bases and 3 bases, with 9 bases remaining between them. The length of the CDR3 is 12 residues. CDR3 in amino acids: CASSRTVYEQYF. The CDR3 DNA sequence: TGTGCCAGCAGCCGGACAGTCTACGAGCAGTACTTC.

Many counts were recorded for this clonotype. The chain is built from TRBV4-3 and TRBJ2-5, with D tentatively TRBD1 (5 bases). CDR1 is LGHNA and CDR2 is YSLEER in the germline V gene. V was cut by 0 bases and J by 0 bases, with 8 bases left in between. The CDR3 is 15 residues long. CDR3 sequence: CASSQDPGNQETQYF. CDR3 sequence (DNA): TGCGCCAGCAGCCAAGATCCAGGGAACCAAGAGACCCAGTACTTC.